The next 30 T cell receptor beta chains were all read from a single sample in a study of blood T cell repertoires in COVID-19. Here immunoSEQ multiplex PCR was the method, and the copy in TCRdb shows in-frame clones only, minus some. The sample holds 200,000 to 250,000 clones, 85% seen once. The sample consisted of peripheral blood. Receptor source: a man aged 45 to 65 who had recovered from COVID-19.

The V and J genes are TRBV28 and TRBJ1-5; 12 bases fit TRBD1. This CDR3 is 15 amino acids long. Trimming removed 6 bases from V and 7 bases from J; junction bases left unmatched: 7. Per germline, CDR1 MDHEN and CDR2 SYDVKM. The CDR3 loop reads CASSPGQGAPQPQHF. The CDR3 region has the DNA TGTGCCAGCAGCCCGGGACAGGGGGCACCCCAGCCCCAGCATTTT.

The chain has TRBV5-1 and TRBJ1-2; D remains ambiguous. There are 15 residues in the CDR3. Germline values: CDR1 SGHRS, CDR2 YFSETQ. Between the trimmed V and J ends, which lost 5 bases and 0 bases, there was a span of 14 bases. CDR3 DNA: TGCGCCAGCAGTTCCCTGTCCGGGGCTAACTATGGCTACACCTTC. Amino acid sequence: CASSSLSGANYGYTF.

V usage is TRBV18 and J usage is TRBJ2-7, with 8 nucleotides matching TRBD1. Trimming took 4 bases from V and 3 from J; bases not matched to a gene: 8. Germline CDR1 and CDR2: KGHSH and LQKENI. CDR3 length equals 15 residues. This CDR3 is CASSQGQGRGYEQYF. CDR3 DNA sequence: TGTGCCAGCTCACAAGGACAGGGTCGGGGCTACGAGCAGTACTTC.

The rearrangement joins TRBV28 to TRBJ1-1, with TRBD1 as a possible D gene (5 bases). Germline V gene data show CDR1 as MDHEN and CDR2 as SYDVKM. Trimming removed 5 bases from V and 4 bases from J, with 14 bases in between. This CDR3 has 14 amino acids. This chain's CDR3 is CASSLPGGITEAFF. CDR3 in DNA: TGTGCCAGCAGTCTGCCGGGGGGTATCACTGAAGCTTTCTTT.

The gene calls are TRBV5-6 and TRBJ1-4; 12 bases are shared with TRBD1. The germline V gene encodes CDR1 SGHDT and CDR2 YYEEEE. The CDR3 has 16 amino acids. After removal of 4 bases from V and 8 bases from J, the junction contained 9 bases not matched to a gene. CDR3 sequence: CASSRSRGTGGEKLFF. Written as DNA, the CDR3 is TGTGCCAGCAGCCGGAGTAGGGGGACAGGGGGCGAAAAACTGTTTTTT. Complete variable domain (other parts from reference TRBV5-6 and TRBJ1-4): DAGVTQSPTHLIKTRGQQVTLRCSPKSGHDTVSWYQQALGQGPQFIFQYYEEEERQRGNFPDRFSGHQFPNYSSELNVNALLLGDSALYLCASSRSRGTGGEKLFFGSGTQLSVL.

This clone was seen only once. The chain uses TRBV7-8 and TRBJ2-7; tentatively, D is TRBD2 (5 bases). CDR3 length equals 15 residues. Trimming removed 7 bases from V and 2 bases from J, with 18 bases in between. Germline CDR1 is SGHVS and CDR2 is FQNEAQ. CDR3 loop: CASTKDSVLTYEQYF. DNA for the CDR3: TGTGCCAGCACTAAGGATAGCGTACTAACCTACGAGCAGTACTTC.

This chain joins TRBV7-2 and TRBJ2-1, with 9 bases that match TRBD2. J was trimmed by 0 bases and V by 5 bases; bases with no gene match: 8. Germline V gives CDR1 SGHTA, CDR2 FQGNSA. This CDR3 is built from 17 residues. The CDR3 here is CASSRGTSRYSYNEQFF. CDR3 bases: TGTGCCAGCAGCCGGGGGACTAGCCGATACTCCTACAATGAGCAGTTCTTC. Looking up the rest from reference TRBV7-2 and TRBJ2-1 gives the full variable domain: GAGVSQSPSNKVTEKGKDVELRCDPISGHTALYWYRQSLGQGLEFLIYFQGNSAPDKSGLPSDRFSAERTGGSVSTLTIQRTQQEDSAVYLCASSRGTSRYSYNEQFFGPGTRLTVL.

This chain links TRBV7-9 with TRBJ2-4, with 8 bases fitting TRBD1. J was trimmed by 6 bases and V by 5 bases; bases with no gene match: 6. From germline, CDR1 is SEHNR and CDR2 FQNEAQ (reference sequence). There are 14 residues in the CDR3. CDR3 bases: TGTGCCAGCAGCGGGGGACAGGCACCAAACATTCAGTACTTC. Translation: CASSGGQAPNIQYF.

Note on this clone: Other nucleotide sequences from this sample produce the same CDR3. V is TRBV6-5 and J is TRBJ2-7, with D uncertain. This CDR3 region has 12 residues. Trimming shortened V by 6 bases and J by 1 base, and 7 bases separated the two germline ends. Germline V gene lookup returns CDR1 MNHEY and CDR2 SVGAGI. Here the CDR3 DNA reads TGTGCCAGCAGCCGCAGTTCCTACGAGCAGTACTTC. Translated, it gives CASSRSSYEQYF.

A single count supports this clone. CDR3 DNA sequence: TGTGCTAGTGGTTTGGGGGGGACAGGTCACTCCTACGAGCAGTACTTC. Protein: CASGLGGTGHSYEQYF. J is TRBJ2-7 and V is TRBV12-5; 8 bases line up with TRBD1. In germline, CDR1 is LGHNT, CDR2 FRNRAP. Unmatched junction bases numbered 5, after V lost 1 base and J lost 0 bases. The CDR3 totals 16 residues. Full variable domain (missing parts from reference TRBV12-5 and TRBJ2-7): DARVTQTPRHKVTEMGQEVTMRCQPILGHNTVFWYRQTMMQGLELLAYFRNRAPLDDSGMPKDRFSAEMPDATLATLKIQPSEPRDSAVYFCASGLGGTGHSYEQYFGPGTRLTVT.

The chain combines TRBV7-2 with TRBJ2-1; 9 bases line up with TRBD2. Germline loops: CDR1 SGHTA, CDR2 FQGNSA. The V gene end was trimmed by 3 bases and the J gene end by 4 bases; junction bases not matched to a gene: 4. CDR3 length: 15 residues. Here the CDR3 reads CASSFRTSAYNEQFF. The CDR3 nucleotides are TGTGCCAGCAGCTTTCGGACTAGCGCTTACAATGAGCAGTTCTTC.

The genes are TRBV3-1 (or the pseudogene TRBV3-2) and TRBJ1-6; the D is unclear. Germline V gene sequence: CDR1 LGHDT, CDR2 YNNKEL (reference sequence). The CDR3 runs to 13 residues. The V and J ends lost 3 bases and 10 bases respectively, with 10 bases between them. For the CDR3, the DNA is TGTGCCAGCAGCCAGATCGCTAGGTCACCCCTCCACTTT. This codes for CASSQIARSPLHF.

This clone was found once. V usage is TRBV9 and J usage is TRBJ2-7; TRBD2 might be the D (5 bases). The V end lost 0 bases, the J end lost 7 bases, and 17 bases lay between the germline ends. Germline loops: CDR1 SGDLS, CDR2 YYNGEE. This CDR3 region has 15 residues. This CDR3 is CASSVDPGELWEQYF. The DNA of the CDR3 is TGTGCCAGCAGCGTAGACCCCGGGGAACTGTGGGAGCAGTACTTC.

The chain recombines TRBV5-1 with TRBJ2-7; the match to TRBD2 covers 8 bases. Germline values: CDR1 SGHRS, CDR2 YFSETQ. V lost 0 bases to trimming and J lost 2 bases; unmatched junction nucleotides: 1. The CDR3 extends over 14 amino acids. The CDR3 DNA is TGCGCCAGCAGCTTGGCGCGGGGGGCCTACGAGCAGTACTTC. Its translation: CASSLARGAYEQYF.

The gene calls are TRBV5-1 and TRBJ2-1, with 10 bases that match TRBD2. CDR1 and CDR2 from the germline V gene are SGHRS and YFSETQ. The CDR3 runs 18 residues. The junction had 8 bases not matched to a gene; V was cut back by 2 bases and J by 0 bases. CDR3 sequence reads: CASSLRTSGTSSYNEQFF. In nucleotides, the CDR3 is TGCGCCAGCAGCTTAAGGACTAGCGGAACAAGCTCCTACAATGAGCAGTTCTTC.

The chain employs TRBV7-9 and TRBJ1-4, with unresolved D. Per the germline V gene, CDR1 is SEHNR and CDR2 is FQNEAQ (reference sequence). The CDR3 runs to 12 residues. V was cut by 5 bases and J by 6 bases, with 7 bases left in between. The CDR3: CASSPQDEKLFF. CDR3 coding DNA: TGTGCCAGCAGCCCACAAGATGAAAAACTGTTTTTT.

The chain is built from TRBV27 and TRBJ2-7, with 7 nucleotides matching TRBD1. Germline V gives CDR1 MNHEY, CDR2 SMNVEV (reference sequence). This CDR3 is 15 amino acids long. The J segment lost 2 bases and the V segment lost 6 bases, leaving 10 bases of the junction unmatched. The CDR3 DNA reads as TGTGCCAGCAGCCCGTCAGGGGGTTTGCCCTACGAGCAGTACTTC. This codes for CASSPSGGLPYEQYF.

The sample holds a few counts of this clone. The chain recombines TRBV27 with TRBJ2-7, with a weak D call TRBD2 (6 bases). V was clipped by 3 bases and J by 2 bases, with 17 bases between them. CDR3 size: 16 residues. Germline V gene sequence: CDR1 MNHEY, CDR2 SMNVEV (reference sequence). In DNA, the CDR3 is TGTGCCAGCAGTTTCGACCCTGCGGGGATAGCCTACGAGCAGTACTTC. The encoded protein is CASSFDPAGIAYEQYF.

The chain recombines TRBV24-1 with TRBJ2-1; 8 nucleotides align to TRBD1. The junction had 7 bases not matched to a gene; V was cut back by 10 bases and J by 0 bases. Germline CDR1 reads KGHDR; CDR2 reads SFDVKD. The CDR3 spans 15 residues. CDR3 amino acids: CATETGEPSYNEQFF. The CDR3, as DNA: TGTGCCACAGAGACAGGGGAACCCTCCTACAATGAGCAGTTCTTC.

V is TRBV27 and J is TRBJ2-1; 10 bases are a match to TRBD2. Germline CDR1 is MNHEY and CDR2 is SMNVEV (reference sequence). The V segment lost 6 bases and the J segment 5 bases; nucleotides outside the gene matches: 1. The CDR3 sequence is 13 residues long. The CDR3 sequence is CASRLAGNNEQFF. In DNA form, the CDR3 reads TGTGCCAGCAGACTAGCGGGAAACAATGAGCAGTTCTTC.

CDR3 region: CSVGTGGLTGELFF. CDR3 nucleotides: TGCAGCGTTGGGACAGGGGGTTTAACCGGGGAGCTGTTTTTT. The chain employs TRBV29-1 and TRBJ2-2, with 10 nucleotides matching TRBD1. The CDR3 has 14 residues. V lost 4 bases and J lost 5; bases outside the gene matches: 4. Germline CDR1 and CDR2: SQVTM and ANQGSEA.

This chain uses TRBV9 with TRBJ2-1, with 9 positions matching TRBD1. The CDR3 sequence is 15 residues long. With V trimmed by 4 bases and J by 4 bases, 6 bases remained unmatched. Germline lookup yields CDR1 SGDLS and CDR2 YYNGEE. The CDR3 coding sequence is TGTGCCAGCAGCTCCGGGACAGGGCGGTACAATGAGCAGTTCTTC. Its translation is CASSSGTGRYNEQFF.

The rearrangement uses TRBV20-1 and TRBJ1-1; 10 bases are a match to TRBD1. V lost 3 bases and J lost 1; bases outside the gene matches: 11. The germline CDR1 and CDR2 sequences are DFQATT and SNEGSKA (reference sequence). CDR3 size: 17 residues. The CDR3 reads CSASRRGTGAQNTEAFF. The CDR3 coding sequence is TGCAGTGCTAGTCGGCGGGGGACAGGGGCCCAGAACACTGAAGCTTTCTTT.

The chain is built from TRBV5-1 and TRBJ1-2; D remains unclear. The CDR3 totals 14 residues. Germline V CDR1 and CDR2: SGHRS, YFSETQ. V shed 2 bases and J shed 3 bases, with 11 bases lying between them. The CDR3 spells CASSLNTPDYGYTF. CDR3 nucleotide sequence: TGCGCCAGCAGCTTAAACACCCCCGACTATGGCTACACCTTC.

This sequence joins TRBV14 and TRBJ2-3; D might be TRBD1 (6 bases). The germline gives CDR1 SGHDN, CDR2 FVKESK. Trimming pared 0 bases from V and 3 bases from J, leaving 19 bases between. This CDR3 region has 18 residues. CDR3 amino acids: CASSQDWPKGVRTDTQYF. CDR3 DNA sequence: TGTGCCAGCAGCCAAGACTGGCCGAAGGGGGTTCGGACAGATACGCAGTATTTT.

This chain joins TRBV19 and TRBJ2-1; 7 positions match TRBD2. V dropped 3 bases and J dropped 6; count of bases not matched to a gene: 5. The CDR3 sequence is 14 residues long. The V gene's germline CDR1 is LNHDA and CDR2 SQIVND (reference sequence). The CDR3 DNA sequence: TGTGCCAGTAGTATTAAGTTAGCGGGCAATGAGCAGTTCTTC. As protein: CASSIKLAGNEQFF.

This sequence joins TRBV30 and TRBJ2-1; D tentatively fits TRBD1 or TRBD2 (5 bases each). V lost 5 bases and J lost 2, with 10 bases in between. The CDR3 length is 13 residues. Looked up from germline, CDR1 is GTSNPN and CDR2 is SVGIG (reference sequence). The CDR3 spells CAWEGQAYNEQFF. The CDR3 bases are TGTGCCTGGGAGGGGCAAGCCTACAATGAGCAGTTCTTC.

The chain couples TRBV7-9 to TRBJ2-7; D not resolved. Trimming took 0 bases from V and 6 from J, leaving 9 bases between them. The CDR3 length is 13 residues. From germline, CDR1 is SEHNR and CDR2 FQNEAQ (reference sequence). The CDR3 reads CASSLAAIGEQYF. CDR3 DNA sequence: TGTGCCAGCAGCTTAGCTGCTATCGGCGAGCAGTACTTC.

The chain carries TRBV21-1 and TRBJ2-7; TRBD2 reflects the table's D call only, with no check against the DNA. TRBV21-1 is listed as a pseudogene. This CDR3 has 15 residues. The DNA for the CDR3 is TGTGCCAGCAGCAAAGGCGGAAGGTTTCCCGCCGAGCAGTACTTC. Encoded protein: CASSKGGRFPAEQYF.

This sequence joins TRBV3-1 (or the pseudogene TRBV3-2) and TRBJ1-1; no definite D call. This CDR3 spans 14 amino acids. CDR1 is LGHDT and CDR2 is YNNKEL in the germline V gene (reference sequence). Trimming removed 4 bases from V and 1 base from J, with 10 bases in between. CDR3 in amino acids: CASSPLTGNTEAFF. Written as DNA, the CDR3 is TGTGCCAGCAGCCCCCTGACGGGGAACACTGAAGCTTTCTTT.